The clone carrying this T cell receptor beta chain was counted ten times or more. The antigen is unknown. A sample-barcoded 5' primer and a J-beta primer mix were used in a second PCR of about 6 to 12 cycles. Paired-end reads containing CDR3 totaled no fewer than 3 million for each sample. One entry per CDR3 protein results from TCRdb running MiXCR on the 5' RACE reads. The repertoire holds over 1.5 million distinct CDR3 sequences, with about 50% as singletons. This sample is part of a study of blood T cells in healthy people across ages. Study findings and constraints: Per million T cells, TCR beta diversity dropped about linearly as age rose. Both naive CD4+ cell counts and diversity were greater in long-lived donors than in aged donors.

Every participating donor contributed around 9.5 milliliters of peripheral blood through a draw. Germline V gene sequence: CDR1 DFQATT, CDR2 SNEGSKA (reference sequence). The V and J ends lost 3 bases and 4 bases, in that order; junction bases with no gene match: 20. This CDR3 spans 21 amino acids. This clonotype was obtained from a woman aged 35 to 49 in good health. This chain connects TRBV20-1 to TRBJ2-5; 16 bases align to TRBD2. Sequenced material: blood. The CDR3 DNA reads TGCAGTGCTAGTCCCCCATCTTTGATCCCGGGACTAGCGGGGGGGCGAGAGACCCAGTACTTC. It codes for CSASPPSLIPGLAGGRETQYF.